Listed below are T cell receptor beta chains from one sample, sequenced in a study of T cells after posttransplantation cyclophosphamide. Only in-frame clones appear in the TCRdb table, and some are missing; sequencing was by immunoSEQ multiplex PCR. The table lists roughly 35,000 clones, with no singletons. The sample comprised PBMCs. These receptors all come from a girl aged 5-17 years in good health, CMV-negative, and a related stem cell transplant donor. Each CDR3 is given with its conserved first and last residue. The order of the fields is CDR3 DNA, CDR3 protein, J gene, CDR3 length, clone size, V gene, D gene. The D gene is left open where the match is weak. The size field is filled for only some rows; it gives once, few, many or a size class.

cdr3_nt: TGTGCCAGCAGGGGAAGACAGGCCCGAGAGACCCAGTACTTC; cdr3_aa: CASRGRQARETQYF; j_call: TRBJ2-5; cdr3_length: 14; clone_size: many; v_call: TRBV28; d_call: .
cdr3_nt: TGTGCCAGCAGTTACTGGACAGGAAACACTGAAGCTTTCTTT; cdr3_aa: CASSYWTGNTEAFF; j_call: TRBJ1-1; cdr3_length: 14; clone_size: many; v_call: TRBV6-6; d_call: TRBD1
cdr3_nt: TGTGCCAGCAGCGTAGGACTAGCCGAGGGCTACGAGCAGTACTTC; cdr3_aa: CASSVGLAEGYEQYF; j_call: TRBJ2-7; cdr3_length: 15; clone_size: .; v_call: TRBV9; d_call: TRBD2
cdr3_nt: TGTGCCAGCAGTGAGTCGTCCCGCTCTGGAAACACCATATATTTT; cdr3_aa: CASSESSRSGNTIYF; j_call: TRBJ1-3; cdr3_length: 15; clone_size: many; v_call: TRBV6-1; d_call: .
cdr3_nt: TGCGCCAGCAGCCTCACAGGGATGGGGGGAAACACCATATATTTT; cdr3_aa: CASSLTGMGGNTIYF; j_call: TRBJ1-3; cdr3_length: 15; clone_size: many; v_call: TRBV5-1; d_call: .
cdr3_nt: TGCAGCACGGACGGTCCTGGAGGAGGGCCCCAGCATTTT; cdr3_aa: CSTDGPGGGPQHF; j_call: TRBJ1-5; cdr3_length: 13; clone_size: few; v_call: TRBV29-1; d_call: .
cdr3_nt: TGTGCCAGCAAGCGAGGGGGGGACTACGAGCAGTACTTC; cdr3_aa: CASKRGGDYEQYF; j_call: TRBJ2-7; cdr3_length: 13; clone_size: many; v_call: TRBV7-6; d_call: .
cdr3_nt: TGCGCCAGCAGAGACCCGACAGGGGGCAGCGGCACTGAAGCTTTCTTT; cdr3_aa: CASRDPTGGSGTEAFF; j_call: TRBJ1-1; cdr3_length: 16; clone_size: many; v_call: TRBV10-2; d_call: TRBD1
cdr3_nt: TGTGCCAGCAGTTACTCGATACTCGTCAGGGACACCATATATTTT; cdr3_aa: CASSYSILVRDTIYF; j_call: TRBJ1-3; cdr3_length: 15; clone_size: many; v_call: TRBV6-5; d_call: .
cdr3_nt: TGTGCCAGCAGCAATAGGGGGACGGAGACCCAGTACTTC; cdr3_aa: CASSNRGTETQYF; j_call: TRBJ2-5; cdr3_length: 13; clone_size: few; v_call: TRBV7-3; d_call: .
cdr3_nt: TGTGCCATCAGTGAGTCGCGGGCCTACGAGCAGTACTTC; cdr3_aa: CAISESRAYEQYF; j_call: TRBJ2-7; cdr3_length: 13; clone_size: few; v_call: TRBV10-3; d_call: .
cdr3_nt: TGCAGCGTACTTTCGGCGCGGAGCACTGAAGCTTTCTTT; cdr3_aa: CSVLSARSTEAFF; j_call: TRBJ1-1; cdr3_length: 13; clone_size: .; v_call: TRBV29-1; d_call: .
cdr3_nt: TGCGCCAGCAGCTCGCGACTAGCGGGGAAAGAGCAGTACTTC; cdr3_aa: CASSSRLAGKEQYF; j_call: TRBJ2-7; cdr3_length: 14; clone_size: many; v_call: TRBV5-1; d_call: TRBD2
cdr3_nt: TGTGCCAGCAGCTTGGGAGGGGAAGCTTTCTTT; cdr3_aa: CASSLGGEAFF; j_call: TRBJ1-1; cdr3_length: 11; clone_size: many; v_call: TRBV13; d_call: .
cdr3_nt: TGTGCCAGTAGTATCCTAGCGGGAGGGAACAATGAGCAGTTCTTC; cdr3_aa: CASSILAGGNNEQFF; j_call: TRBJ2-1; cdr3_length: 15; clone_size: many; v_call: TRBV19; d_call: TRBD2
cdr3_nt: TGTGCCAGCAGTGAAGAACAGGCCTCTGGAAACACCATATATTTT; cdr3_aa: CASSEEQASGNTIYF; j_call: TRBJ1-3; cdr3_length: 15; clone_size: many; v_call: TRBV2; d_call: .
cdr3_nt: TGTGCCAGCAGCTCGCAGGGTCGCTTACGTTCACCCCTCCACTTT; cdr3_aa: CASSSQGRLRSPLHF; j_call: TRBJ1-6; cdr3_length: 15; clone_size: many; v_call: TRBV12-1; d_call: .
cdr3_nt: TGTGCCAGCAGTGAATCTGTACAGGAAGCCTACGAGCAGTACTTC; cdr3_aa: CASSESVQEAYEQYF; j_call: TRBJ2-7; cdr3_length: 15; clone_size: many; v_call: TRBV6-1; d_call: .
cdr3_nt: TGTGCCAGCAGCTTACAACAGGGGGGCACAGATACGCAGTATTTT; cdr3_aa: CASSLQQGGTDTQYF; j_call: TRBJ2-3; cdr3_length: 15; clone_size: many; v_call: TRBV7-2; d_call: TRBD1
cdr3_nt: TGTGCCAGCAGTTTAAATTCGTTCAACACTGAAGCTTTCTTT; cdr3_aa: CASSLNSFNTEAFF; j_call: TRBJ1-1; cdr3_length: 14; clone_size: .; v_call: TRBV27; d_call: .
cdr3_nt: TGTGCCAGCAGCCCGACTGTAGGCAAAAACATTCAGTACTTC; cdr3_aa: CASSPTVGKNIQYF; j_call: TRBJ2-4; cdr3_length: 14; clone_size: many; v_call: TRBV5-4; d_call: .
cdr3_nt: TGTGCCAGCAGCACTGGACAGATCTACGAGCAGTACTTC; cdr3_aa: CASSTGQIYEQYF; j_call: TRBJ2-7; cdr3_length: 13; clone_size: .; v_call: TRBV5-5; d_call: .
cdr3_nt: TGTGCCAGCAGCGGGACGCGGGGTGAGACCCAGTACTTC; cdr3_aa: CASSGTRGETQYF; j_call: TRBJ2-5; cdr3_length: 13; clone_size: .; v_call: TRBV9; d_call: .
cdr3_nt: TGTGCCAGTAGTATGTATCGCGGGGATGAGCAGTTCTTC; cdr3_aa: CASSMYRGDEQFF; j_call: TRBJ2-1; cdr3_length: 13; clone_size: many; v_call: TRBV19; d_call: .
cdr3_nt: TGTGCCTGGAGGACTATTGGTGTGGAGACCCAGTACTTC; cdr3_aa: CAWRTIGVETQYF; j_call: TRBJ2-5; cdr3_length: 13; clone_size: few; v_call: TRBV30; d_call: .
cdr3_nt: TGTGCCAGCAGCGTAGGGGCTAGCGGGGAATACGAGCAGTACTTC; cdr3_aa: CASSVGASGEYEQYF; j_call: TRBJ2-7; cdr3_length: 15; clone_size: many; v_call: TRBV9; d_call: TRBD2
cdr3_nt: TGTGCCAGCAGTTTCGATATGGGGGCCCTCAGCTTCCGTGGTACGCAGTATTTT; cdr3_aa: CASSFDMGALSFRGTQYF; j_call: TRBJ2-3; cdr3_length: 18; clone_size: few; v_call: TRBV27; d_call: .
cdr3_nt: TGTGCCAGCAGTTTGGACAGGGGCCCTTCCTACGAGCAGTACTTC; cdr3_aa: CASSLDRGPSYEQYF; j_call: TRBJ2-7; cdr3_length: 15; clone_size: many; v_call: TRBV28; d_call: TRBD1
cdr3_nt: TGTGCCAGCAGCTCGAGGGCGGGGGGCGGAAATGAGCAGTTCTTC; cdr3_aa: CASSSRAGGGNEQFF; j_call: TRBJ2-1; cdr3_length: 15; clone_size: many; v_call: TRBV7-2; d_call: TRBD2
cdr3_nt: TGTGCCAGTAGTACGGGAGCGGGCACCGGGGAGCTGTTTTTT; cdr3_aa: CASSTGAGTGELFF; j_call: TRBJ2-2; cdr3_length: 14; clone_size: few; v_call: TRBV19; d_call: .
cdr3_nt: TGTGCCAGCAGCTTAGGCGGGGTAGGGGAGACCCAGTACTTC; cdr3_aa: CASSLGGVGETQYF; j_call: TRBJ2-5; cdr3_length: 14; clone_size: .; v_call: TRBV13; d_call: .
cdr3_nt: TGTGCCTGGAGTCTTCTAGCGGGGGCCTCCTACGAGCAGTACTTC; cdr3_aa: CAWSLLAGASYEQYF; j_call: TRBJ2-7; cdr3_length: 15; clone_size: .; v_call: TRBV30; d_call: TRBD2
cdr3_nt: TGTGCCAGCAGTGACTCGATAATAGCGGGAGGGTCGACCGAGCAGTACTTC; cdr3_aa: CASSDSIIAGGSTEQYF; j_call: TRBJ2-7; cdr3_length: 17; clone_size: many; v_call: TRBV6-4; d_call: TRBD2
cdr3_nt: TGCGCCAGCAGCTTGGCCTTCAATTCACCCCTCCACTTT; cdr3_aa: CASSLAFNSPLHF; j_call: TRBJ1-6; cdr3_length: 13; clone_size: many; v_call: TRBV5-1; d_call: .
cdr3_nt: TGTGCCAGCAGAATCTCCGGGGCCAACGTCCTGACTTTC; cdr3_aa: CASRISGANVLTF; j_call: TRBJ2-6; cdr3_length: 13; clone_size: .; v_call: TRBV27; d_call: .
cdr3_nt: TGTGCCAGCAGGGGCGGGTGGACCCAGTACTTC; cdr3_aa: CASRGGWTQYF; j_call: TRBJ2-5; cdr3_length: 11; clone_size: few; v_call: TRBV11-2; d_call: .
cdr3_nt: TGTGCCAGCAGCTTAGGAGGAAAACTGTTTTTT; cdr3_aa: CASSLGGKLFF; j_call: TRBJ1-4; cdr3_length: 11; clone_size: .; v_call: TRBV11-2; d_call: .
cdr3_nt: TGCAGCGTTGAAGATGGACAGATCTACGAGCAGTACTTC; cdr3_aa: CSVEDGQIYEQYF; j_call: TRBJ2-7; cdr3_length: 13; clone_size: many; v_call: TRBV29-1; d_call: .
cdr3_nt: TGTGCCAGCACCACAGGGCCTGGGGCCAACGTCCTGACTTTC; cdr3_aa: CASTTGPGANVLTF; j_call: TRBJ2-6; cdr3_length: 14; clone_size: many; v_call: TRBV6-4; d_call: .
cdr3_nt: TGCGCCAGCAGCTTTTTACAGTCCTACGAGCAGTACTTC; cdr3_aa: CASSFLQSYEQYF; j_call: TRBJ2-7; cdr3_length: 13; clone_size: few; v_call: TRBV5-1; d_call: .
cdr3_nt: TGTGCCAGCAGTCCCACAGTAAACTCTGGAAACACCATATATTTT; cdr3_aa: CASSPTVNSGNTIYF; j_call: TRBJ1-3; cdr3_length: 15; clone_size: many; v_call: TRBV6-1; d_call: .
cdr3_nt: TGTGCCAGCAGTGCCGGGACAGGGTCCGGGGAGCTGTTTTTT; cdr3_aa: CASSAGTGSGELFF; j_call: TRBJ2-2; cdr3_length: 14; clone_size: many; v_call: TRBV6-5; d_call: TRBD1
cdr3_nt: TGTGCCAGCAGGCTAGCGGGGATCACCGGGGAGCTGTTTTTT; cdr3_aa: CASRLAGITGELFF; j_call: TRBJ2-2; cdr3_length: 14; clone_size: many; v_call: TRBV7-3; d_call: TRBD2
cdr3_nt: TGCGCCAGCAGCTTGGATGGGGGAGGTCAGCCCCAGCATTTT; cdr3_aa: CASSLDGGGQPQHF; j_call: TRBJ1-5; cdr3_length: 14; clone_size: many; v_call: TRBV5-1; d_call: .
cdr3_nt: TGTGCCAGCAGTGAGGGACAGGGGGCTTTTTACGAGCAGTACTTC; cdr3_aa: CASSEGQGAFYEQYF; j_call: TRBJ2-7; cdr3_length: 15; clone_size: many; v_call: TRBV6-4; d_call: TRBD1
cdr3_nt: TGTGCCAGCAGACTAGGGGGGGAGAATAATGAAAAACTGTTTTTT; cdr3_aa: CASRLGGENNEKLFF; j_call: TRBJ1-4; cdr3_length: 15; clone_size: many; v_call: TRBV7-6; d_call: .
cdr3_nt: TGTGCCAGCAGTTTACCGGGAGCTGAAGCTTTCTTT; cdr3_aa: CASSLPGAEAFF; j_call: TRBJ1-1; cdr3_length: 12; clone_size: few; v_call: TRBV28; d_call: .
cdr3_nt: TGTGCCAGCAGTGACCTTAGCGGGCACAATGAGCAGTTCTTC; cdr3_aa: CASSDLSGHNEQFF; j_call: TRBJ2-1; cdr3_length: 14; clone_size: many; v_call: TRBV6-1; d_call: TRBD2
cdr3_nt: TGTGCCAGTCGGACTAGCGGGGGGTTTAGCAATGAGCAGTTCTTC; cdr3_aa: CASRTSGGFSNEQFF; j_call: TRBJ2-1; cdr3_length: 15; clone_size: many; v_call: TRBV19; d_call: TRBD2
cdr3_nt: TGTGCCAGTAGTCCCCGCGTAGGCACAGATACGCAGTATTTT; cdr3_aa: CASSPRVGTDTQYF; j_call: TRBJ2-3; cdr3_length: 14; clone_size: .; v_call: TRBV19; d_call: .
cdr3_nt: TGTGCCAGCAGCTTAGGGCGGGGGGGATACAATGAGCAGTTCTTC; cdr3_aa: CASSLGRGGYNEQFF; j_call: TRBJ2-1; cdr3_length: 15; clone_size: many; v_call: TRBV7-2; d_call: TRBD2
cdr3_nt: TGCGCCAGCAGTAGAGAGCGGGTCACAGATACGCAGTATTTT; cdr3_aa: CASSRERVTDTQYF; j_call: TRBJ2-3; cdr3_length: 14; clone_size: few; v_call: TRBV5-1; d_call: .
cdr3_nt: TGTGCCAGCAGTGCAAACAGACAGGCACTACAGCCCCAGCATTTT; cdr3_aa: CASSANRQALQPQHF; j_call: TRBJ1-5; cdr3_length: 15; clone_size: many; v_call: TRBV2; d_call: .